These 15 T cell receptor beta chains were all obtained from the same sample, sequenced in a study of shared clonotypes between healthy human individuals. Method: immunoSEQ multiplex PCR; TCRdb's copy keeps in-frame clones and lacks some. This sample carries 2,500,000 or so clones, roughly 93% of them seen once, and the ten largest clones take about 0.38%. The sample taken for sequencing was naive CD4+ T cells from PBMCs. Described subset: CD45RA+ positively selected. The receptors come from a man aged 18 to 30 in good health. Some clones in this sample may be carry-over from other donors' samples.

The rearrangement joins TRBV4-2 to TRBJ2-1; 9 positions match TRBD2. This CDR3 region has 18 residues. The V gene end was trimmed by 1 base and the J gene end by 3 bases; junction bases not matched to a gene: 10. Germline CDR1 is LGHNA and CDR2 is YNFKEQ. CDR3 protein: CASSQGPSSGVDYNEQFF. The CDR3 nucleotides are TGTGCCAGCAGCCAAGGTCCCTCTAGCGGGGTAGACTACAATGAGCAGTTCTTC.

This chain connects TRBV28 to TRBJ2-2; D unresolved. The CDR3 spans 15 residues. In germline, CDR1 is MDHEN, CDR2 SYDVKM. Trimming took off 2 bases at V and 3 bases at J, with 10 bases between the two ends. CDR3 DNA: TGTGCCAGCAGTTTAGGGTCAACTTACACCGGGGAGCTGTTTTTT. Its protein is CASSLGSTYTGELFF.

Regarding this clone: Other DNA sequences from this sample encode an identical CDR3 as well. The rearrangement links TRBV29-1 to TRBJ2-1; 7 positions match TRBD1. Germline V gives CDR1 SQVTM, CDR2 ANQGSEA. This CDR3 has 12 amino acids. The ends lost 4 bases at V and 6 bases at J; junction bases unmatched: 3. The CDR3, as DNA: TGCAGCGTTGTACCAGGGGGCAATGAGCAGTTCTTC. It encodes CSVVPGGNEQFF.

The V call is TRBV5-1, the J call TRBJ1-6, with unresolved D. The CDR3 is made up of 13 amino acids. Germline values: CDR1 SGHRS, CDR2 YFSETQ. V dropped 6 bases and J dropped 2 bases, with 6 bases sitting between them. The CDR3 is CASTDTYNSPLHF. In DNA, the CDR3 is TGCGCCAGCACCGATACCTATAATTCACCCCTCCACTTT.

This clone has a single count. CDR3 region: CSVELGYRPTAFF. The DNA for the CDR3 is TGCAGCGTTGAGTTGGGGTACAGGCCTACAGCTTTCTTT. The chain carries TRBV29-1 and TRBJ1-1; TRBD1 is a possible D gene (5 bases). Trimming took 3 bases from V and 10 from J, leaving 18 bases between them. This CDR3 is 13 amino acids long. Germline assignment: CDR1 SQVTM and CDR2 ANQGSEA.

This chain links TRBV7-9 with TRBJ2-5; TRBD2 matches 9 bases. This CDR3 is built from 17 residues. V shed 4 bases and J 0 bases; nucleotides not matched to a gene: 9. The germline V gene has CDR1 SEHNR and CDR2 FQNEAQ (reference sequence). The chain's CDR3 is CASSSTGTSRHQETQYF. The CDR3 DNA follows: TGTGCCAGCAGCTCAACCGGGACTAGCCGACACCAAGAGACCCAGTACTTC.

This clone was found a few times. V usage is TRBV10-3 and J usage is TRBJ1-3; 7 positions match TRBD1. This CDR3 comprises 14 residues. CDR1 and CDR2 from the germline V gene are ENHRY and SYGVKD. J was trimmed by 1 base and V by 4 bases; bases with no gene match: 1. The CDR3 reads CAISATGSGNTIYF. The CDR3 DNA reads as TGTGCCATCAGTGCGACAGGGTCTGGAAACACCATATATTTT.

The V and J genes are TRBV2 and TRBJ1-1; D is undetermined. The V end was cut by 4 bases, the J end by 2 bases, with 14 bases between. The CDR3 spans 15 residues. CDR1 and CDR2 from the germline V gene are SNHLY and FYNNEI. The CDR3, as DNA: TGTGCCAGCAGTGTTTATCAGAGGATCAACACTGAAGCTTTCTTT. Its translation: CASSVYQRINTEAFF. The full variable domain, completed using reference TRBV2 and TRBJ1-1, is EPEVTQTPSHQVTQMGQEVILRCVPISNHLYFYWYRQILGQKVEFLVSFYNNEISEKSEIFDDQFSVERPDGSNFTLKIRSTKLEDSAMYFCASSVYQRINTEAFFGQGTRLTVV.

The chain is built from TRBV7-6 and TRBJ2-7; 9 bases line up with TRBD1. The germline CDR1 and CDR2 sequences are SGHVS and FNYEAQ. The CDR3 has 15 amino acids. Trimming removed 5 bases from V and 3 bases from J; junction bases left unmatched: 8. The CDR3 reads CASSTTDRGSYEQYF. In DNA, the CDR3 is TGTGCCAGCAGCACCACAGACAGGGGGAGCTACGAGCAGTACTTC.

The chain joins TRBV18 to TRBJ1-5; D might be TRBD1 (6 bases). CDR1 and CDR2 from the germline V gene are KGHSH and LQKENI. Trimming removed 5 bases at V and 0 bases at J, with 11 bases between. The CDR3 is made up of 15 amino acids. The CDR3 nucleotides are TGTGCCAGCTCATCGAACAGGGATAGCAATCAGCCCCAGCATTTT. Protein sequence: CASSSNRDSNQPQHF.

This clone was found once. The chain recombines TRBV6-5 with TRBJ2-5, with no clear D. CDR1 and CDR2 (germline): MNHEY, SVGAGI. The CDR3 extends over 15 amino acids. The ends were cut back, 2 bases at V and 3 bases at J, with 13 bases in the middle. The CDR3 loop reads CASSYEWNGKETQYF. The CDR3, as DNA: TGTGCCAGCAGTTACGAGTGGAACGGAAAAGAGACCCAGTACTTC.

The chain uses TRBV27 and TRBJ1-1; the match to TRBD1 covers 7 bases. This CDR3 has 15 residues. Trimming removed 10 bases from V and 6 bases from J; junction bases left unmatched: 17. The germline V gene encodes CDR1 MNHEY and CDR2 SMNVEV (reference sequence). This CDR3 is CATARGGRTPAEAFF. The DNA for the CDR3 is TGTGCCACCGCCCGAGGGGGCAGGACGCCAGCTGAAGCTTTCTTT.

The chain recombines TRBV18 with TRBJ2-1; 9 bases agree with TRBD1. Germline V gives CDR1 KGHSH, CDR2 LQKENI. J gave up 3 bases and V 3 bases, and 3 bases lay outside the gene matches. This CDR3 is built from 15 residues. The CDR3 loop is CASSPQGQGYNEQFF. The CDR3 region has the DNA TGTGCCAGCTCACCCCAGGGACAGGGCTACAATGAGCAGTTCTTC.

The rearrangement joins TRBV18 to TRBJ2-7, with 9 nucleotides matching TRBD2. Trimming cost V 2 bases and J 5 bases; bases outside gene matches: 7. CDR3 length: 15 residues. CDR1 and CDR2 from the germline V gene are KGHSH and LQKENI. As DNA, the CDR3 is TGTGCCAGCTCACCATTGCGGGAGGGCCCCAACGAGCAGTACTTC. Its protein is CASSPLREGPNEQYF.

Regarding this clone: This specimen includes other DNA sequences encoding the same CDR3. The chain couples TRBV19 to TRBJ1-3; D is ambiguous. CDR1 is LNHDA, CDR2 SQIVND, per germline (reference sequence). V lost 11 bases and J 3 bases, leaving 8 bases between the germline ends. CDR3 length: 11 residues. Written as DNA, the CDR3 is TGTGCCTCCGGAAGTGGAAACACCATATATTTT. Protein product: CASGSGNTIYF. Using reference TRBV19 and TRBJ1-3 for the parts outside the CDR3, the full variable domain is DGGITQSPKYLFRKEGQNVTLSCEQNLNHDAMYWYRQDPGQGLRLIYYSQIVNDFQKGDIAEGYSVSREKKESFPLTVTSAQKNPTAFYLCASGSGNTIYFGEGSWLTVV.